The T cell receptor (beta chain) under discussion was sequenced for a study of T cell repertoires in cytomegalovirus infection (dated by TCRdb to 2018 to 2020). In terms of the full investigation: Donor HLA type was relevant to the analysis, as public TCR beta signatures indicated carriage of CMV infection together with the matching HLA type. Overall study outcomes, separate from this receptor: In the ex vivo response, HLA-C-restricted CMV-specific TCR beta clonotypes were dominant, and in two of eight donors the single most frequent clonotype came from this HLA-C-restricted group. In both this cohort and an independent roughly 400-donor cohort, the cumulative frequency of public TCR beta family members distinguished carriers of CMV infection plus the relevant HLA type.

The CDR3 goes from the cysteine to the phenylalanine over 14 residues. Of all the DNA, just the CDR3 is kept, 42 bases in frame from base 1. The germline V gene yields SGHTA for CDR1 and FQGTGA for CDR2. Deletion took 0 bases off V and 5 bases off J, with a span of 10 bases between the germline ends. TCRdb shows the sequencer as Illumina HiSeq 1500. TCRdb redid the processing of the public reads, applying fastp at Q25 and MiXCR, and retained in-frame beta chains. Each entry merges the rows of one CDR3 protein and shows their most common DNA and genes. The sample has roughly 640,000 distinct CDR3 sequences on record, 24% of them singletons. The ten biggest clones cover less than 10% of the sample. On this clonotype: Its antigen target is currently unknown. A read error may be the cause here, since a much bigger clone is one base away.

Input material: CD8+ T cells from PBMCs. This sequence was found in a human donor in good health (CMV status not recorded). Some clones in this sample may be carry-over from other donors' samples. The chain is assembled from TRBV7-3 and TRBJ2-5; tentative D gene TRBD1, with 5 bases matching. The CDR3: CASSLTTRGETQYF. The DNA is as follows: TGTGCCAGCAGCTTAACGACAAGGGGTGAGACCCAGTACTTC.